Presented here are 9 T cell receptor beta chains from one specimen sequenced in a study of blood T cell repertoires in COVID-19. Libraries were prepared by immunoSEQ multiplex PCR; TCRdb keeps only in-frame clonotypes and omits some of them. The table lists 65,000 or so clones, over 80% of them singletons. The sequenced sample was peripheral blood. Source of these receptors: a man younger than 45 with COVID-19, enrolled during active disease.

The rearrangement links TRBV4-2 to TRBJ2-1, with D unresolved. Germline lookup yields CDR1 LGHNA and CDR2 YNFKEQ. Trimming removed 1 base at V and 0 bases at J, with 13 bases between. The CDR3 runs 17 residues. The CDR3 DNA follows: TGTGCCAGCAGCCAAGGCCCGAACCCGAGCTCCTACAATGAGCAGTTCTTC. Its protein is CASSQGPNPSSYNEQFF.

This chain joins TRBV28 and TRBJ1-4, with a possible D match to TRBD1 (6 bases). Germline values: CDR1 MDHEN, CDR2 SYDVKM. CDR3 size: 15 residues. V shed 8 bases and J shed 4 bases, with 17 bases lying between them. The CDR3 spells CASFLRGAVNEKLFF. CDR3 bases: TGTGCCAGCTTTCTTCGGGGGGCTGTTAATGAAAAACTGTTTTTT.

This chain uses TRBV14 with TRBJ2-1; D not certain. Trimming pared 1 base from V and 5 bases from J, leaving 15 bases between. Germline V gene data show CDR1 as SGHDN and CDR2 as FVKESK. The CDR3 has 16 amino acids. The CDR3 sequence: CASSQGALLLDNEQFF. CDR3 in DNA: TGTGCCAGCAGCCAAGGTGCCCTACTATTGGACAATGAGCAGTTCTTC.

CDR3 DNA: TGTGCCAGCAGCTTAGACAGGATAAATGGCTACACCTTC. This encodes CASSLDRINGYTF. The chain links TRBV7-2 to TRBJ1-2; the D gene is possibly TRBD1 (5 bases). Trimming cost V 1 base and J 6 bases, with 9 bases left between them. The CDR3 covers 13 residues. Germline CDR1 SGHTA, CDR2 FQGNSA.

This rearrangement joins TRBV7-6 to TRBJ2-7, with 9 bases identical to TRBD2. This CDR3 is built from 15 residues. Germline V gene data show CDR1 as SGHVS and CDR2 as FNYEAQ. V was pared by 1 base and J by 2 bases, with 3 bases of the junction left unmatched. The CDR3 nucleotides are TGTGCCAGCAGCTTAGAGCTAGCGGGGACCTACGAGCAGTACTTC. This codes for CASSLELAGTYEQYF.

In this sample, this clone turned up a few times. The chain combines TRBV18 with TRBJ1-2; D gene ambiguous. The CDR3 runs 13 residues. CDR1 KGHSH and CDR2 LQKENI come from the germline V gene. Trimming stripped 3 bases from V and 4 bases from J, with 9 bases between. CDR3 loop: CASSPLGSYGYTF. CDR3 coding DNA: TGTGCCAGCTCACCGTTGGGGAGCTATGGCTACACCTTC.

The rearrangement uses TRBV18 and TRBJ2-7; D possibly corresponds to TRBD2 (5 bases). The germline V gene encodes CDR1 KGHSH and CDR2 LQKENI. The CDR3 covers 14 residues. With 0 bases removed from V and 2 bases from J, the gap between germline ends came to 8 bases. Here the CDR3 DNA reads TGTGCCAGCTCACCACCCGGGAATCCCTACGAGCAGTACTTC. It translates to CASSPPGNPYEQYF.

Turning to this clone: At one boundary the junction diverges from the germline segment, which might be a read error. This chain joins TRBV12-3 or TRBV12-4 and TRBJ1-1; D is uncertain. The CDR3 is 13 residues long. DNA of the CDR3: TGTGCCAGCAGTTACCTACAGAACGCTGAAGCTTTCTTT. Translated, it gives CASSYLQNAEAFF.

The chain couples TRBV18 to TRBJ2-1, with D possibly TRBD2 on 6 matching bases. V was pared by 6 bases and J by 7 bases, with 19 bases between. Germline V CDR1 and CDR2: KGHSH, LQKENI. This CDR3 region has 15 residues. The CDR3 is CASSPSGTARNEQFF. The CDR3 nucleotides are TGTGCCAGCTCGCCGAGTGGGACTGCTAGGAATGAGCAGTTCTTC.